This T cell receptor beta chain appears in the sequencing data of a study of Tregs in tolerant kidney transplant recipients. The nonmyeloablative bone marrow transplants came from related graft donors, with transient mixed chimerism. Study-wide findings and caveats: The small number of patients limits these findings pending further validation.

The method was immunoSEQ multiplex PCR; TCRdb's version includes in-frame clones alone and lacks a portion of them. The sample has roughly 5,300 clones; the top ten hold around 7%. The CDR3 consists of 14 residues. Germline CDR1 reads MNHEY; CDR2 reads SVGEGT. The germline V and J ends were trimmed by 2 bases and 1 base, with 8 bases remaining between them. Judged by frequency, this clone is medium-sized. Its specificity is unknown. Read sequence stops 3 residues before the CDR3 end, and the germline J gene provides the missing end. Sequencing was performed on CD4+ T cells from blood (PBMCs), taken around 14 months after the transplant. The V gene is TRBV6-2 or TRBV6-3, the J gene TRBJ1-1, with D perhaps matching TRBD1 (6 bases). The TCR originated in a human patient who received a combined kidney and bone marrow transplant. Some T cells may originate from the graft donor. The CDR3 bases that were read are TGTGCCAGCAGTTACCAGACAGGGAACACTGAA. It specifies CASSYQTGNTE. In full, the CDR3 is CASSYQTGNTEAFF.